These 21 T cell receptor beta chains share one sample of origin, sequenced in a study of response to subunit inactivated influenza vaccine. TCRdb reanalysed the RT-PCR reads using MiXCR and keeps one entry per CDR3 protein. The sample carries some 150,000 distinct CDR3 sequences, approximately 12% recorded once. This same sample was also taken into another study, of T cells expressing NK-cell markers. From that study: Researchers built TCR beta cDNA using 5'RACE template switching with UMIs.

Here the sequenced sample was CD8+ T cells sorted from PBMCs, taken approximately 12 days after vaccination. The origin of the receptors is a middle-aged man who received an inactivated influenza vaccine.

This chain links TRBV7-9 with TRBJ1-2, with 9 bases lining up with TRBD1. V lost 5 bases, J lost 2 bases, and 6 bases stayed unmatched. The V gene's germline CDR1 is SEHNR and CDR2 FQNEAQ (reference sequence). The CDR3 has 15 residues. The CDR3 bases are TGTGCCAGCAGCACCCGGGACAGGGCCAACTATGGCTACACCTTC. Translation gives CASSTRDRANYGYTF.

This clonotype was recorded many times. The V call is TRBV12-3 or TRBV12-4, the J call TRBJ2-3; no reliable D call. This CDR3 contains 15 residues. V lost 3 bases and J 2 bases, leaving 12 bases between the germline ends. This CDR3 is CASSFVGVDTDTQYF. CDR3 in DNA: TGTGCCAGCAGTTTCGTGGGCGTGGACACAGATACGCAGTATTTT.

There are a few counts of this clonotype. V is TRBV2 and J is TRBJ2-1; D unclear. CDR1 and CDR2 (germline): SNHLY, FYNNEI. Trimming removed 1 base at V and 9 bases at J, with 10 bases between. The CDR3 extends over 13 amino acids. The DNA for the CDR3 is TGTGCCAGCAGTGAAGTCCGAGCGTTTGAGCAGTTCTTC. Protein product: CASSEVRAFEQFF.

The chain couples TRBV4-1 to TRBJ2-7; D is undetermined. The CDR3 spans 12 residues. Looked up from germline, CDR1 is MGHRA and CDR2 is YSYEKL. Trimming left V 2 bases short and J 5 bases short, with 7 bases between. DNA of the CDR3: TGCGCCAGCAGCCAACCCGGACACGAGCAGTACTTC. This encodes CASSQPGHEQYF.

V usage is TRBV6-5 and J usage is TRBJ2-7; 9 bases fit TRBD1. CDR1 is MNHEY, CDR2 SVGAGI, per germline. CDR3 length equals 18 residues. V gave up 0 bases and J gave up 4 bases; unmatched junction bases: 13. The CDR3 region has the DNA TGTGCCAGCAGTTACTCGAATACCGGGACAGGGAAAGGTTACGAGCAGTACTTC. Translating gives CASSYSNTGTGKGYEQYF.

This clonotype was found many times. The chain couples TRBV12-3 or TRBV12-4 to TRBJ1-1; TRBD1 matches at 7 bases. This CDR3 has 14 residues. J was trimmed by 5 bases and V by 5 bases; bases with no gene match: 8. The CDR3 DNA sequence: TGTGCCAGCAGTCTACAGGGGAAAAGGACTGAAGCTTTCTTT. It encodes CASSLQGKRTEAFF.

V is TRBV4-1 and J is TRBJ1-6, with TRBD1 matching 7 bases. Losses at the gene ends were 3 bases for V and 9 bases for J; bases not matched to a gene: 2. The CDR3 is 13 residues long. The germline CDR1 and CDR2 sequences are MGHRA and YSYEKL. CDR3: CASSQTGFSPLHF. CDR3 bases: TGCGCCAGCAGCCAGACAGGGTTTTCACCCCTCCACTTT.

The chain uses TRBV11-2 and TRBJ1-6; D remains ambiguous. This CDR3 is 14 amino acids long. Germline CDR1 SGHAT, CDR2 FQNNGV. V dropped 3 bases and J dropped 7 bases, with 10 bases sitting between them. The CDR3 DNA reads TGTGCCAGCAGCTTCGGGGTTGGGAATTCACCCCTCCACTTT. It specifies CASSFGVGNSPLHF.

This clonotype was seen a handful of times. V gene TRBV4-3 combines with J gene TRBJ2-3; 7 positions agree with TRBD2. The V and J ends lost 0 bases and 3 bases, in that order; junction bases with no gene match: 9. CDR1 and CDR2 from the germline V gene are LGHNA and YSLEER. The length of the CDR3 is 17 residues. As DNA, the CDR3 is TGCGCCAGCAGCCAAGATACCGGGACTACTTTTACAGATACGCAGTATTTT. Protein sequence: CASSQDTGTTFTDTQYF.

The gene calls are TRBV7-9 and TRBJ2-7; no firm D call. Germline V gene data show CDR1 as SEHNR and CDR2 as FQNEAQ (reference sequence). This CDR3 is 12 amino acids long. Trimming shortened V by 1 base and J by 6 bases, and 7 bases separated the two germline ends. Here the CDR3 DNA reads TGTGCCAGCAGCTTAGTAGGGCCCGAGCAGTACTTC. This gives the protein CASSLVGPEQYF.

This clonotype was counted a single time. The chain joins TRBV2 to TRBJ2-3, with TRBD2 matching over 12 bases. The CDR3 runs to 17 residues. CDR1 is SNHLY, CDR2 FYNNEI, per germline. The trim removed 4 bases at V and 2 bases at J, leaving 7 bases unmatched. The CDR3 reads CASSGLAGATPTDTQYF. CDR3 coding DNA: TGTGCCAGCAGTGGACTAGCGGGAGCGACGCCCACAGATACGCAGTATTTT.

The chain links TRBV20-1 to TRBJ1-2; TRBD1 matches at 7 bases. J lost 4 bases, V lost 3 bases, and 11 bases had no gene match. The germline CDR1 and CDR2 sequences are DFQATT and SNEGSKA (reference sequence). This CDR3 has 15 amino acids. The CDR3 loop is CSARIPGTALYGYTF. The CDR3 DNA is TGCAGTGCTAGGATCCCTGGGACAGCTCTCTATGGCTACACCTTC.

This clonotype was counted at least ten times. The CDR3 nucleotides read TGTGCCAGCAGCTTCGCGAACACTGAAGCTTTCTTT. Its protein is CASSFANTEAFF. The chain employs TRBV7-2 and TRBJ1-1; D is ambiguous. This CDR3 is 12 amino acids long. Germline CDR1 SGHTA, CDR2 FQGNSA. V dropped 3 bases and J dropped 1 base, with 3 bases sitting between them.

This clonotype was found many times. V usage is TRBV24-1 and J usage is TRBJ2-1; 13 nucleotides align to TRBD2. Losses at the gene ends were 3 bases for V and 6 bases for J; bases not matched to a gene: 4. The CDR3 loop spans 16 amino acids. Per germline, CDR1 KGHDR and CDR2 SFDVKD. The CDR3 nucleotides read TGTGCCACCAGTGATACCGGGACTAGCGGGATCAATGAGCAGTTCTTC. It codes for CATSDTGTSGINEQFF.

The J gene is TRBJ2-7, the V gene TRBV11-2; 8 positions match TRBD2. Per germline, CDR1 SGHAT and CDR2 FQNNGV. CDR3 length: 16 residues. J gave up 5 bases and V 1 base, and 10 bases lay outside the gene matches. The CDR3 here is CASSLGNSGVRNEQYF. The CDR3 DNA is TGTGCCAGCAGCTTAGGAAATAGCGGGGTGAGGAACGAGCAGTACTTC.

The gene calls are TRBV3-1 and TRBJ2-3, with a tentative D call TRBD2 (5 bases). Germline V gives CDR1 LGHDT, CDR2 YNNKEL (reference sequence). This CDR3 has 15 amino acids. The V end was cut by 4 bases, the J end by 0 bases, with 11 bases between. CDR3 region: CASSPLEGSTDTQYF. CDR3 nucleotide sequence: TGTGCCAGCAGCCCCTTAGAGGGAAGCACAGATACGCAGTATTTT.

The chain combines TRBV27 with TRBJ2-3; 8 bases are a match to TRBD2. The CDR3 is 14 amino acids. Germline lookup yields CDR1 MNHEY and CDR2 SMNVEV (reference sequence). V shed 9 bases and J 5 bases; nucleotides not matched to a gene: 10. The CDR3 loop is CASSGGVGLDTQYF. CDR3 coding DNA: TGTGCCAGTTCGGGAGGGGTTGGATTAGATACGCAGTATTTT.

V and J are TRBV6-1 and TRBJ2-1, with D possibly being TRBD2 (5 bases). In germline, CDR1 is MNHNS, CDR2 SASEGT. There are 17 residues in the CDR3. Trimming cost V 6 bases and J 0 bases, with 18 bases left between them. The CDR3 coding sequence is TGTGCCAGCAGCAATAATAGAGCGGAAAGCTCCTACAATGAGCAGTTCTTC. Translation: CASSNNRAESSYNEQFF.

The genes are TRBV12-3 or TRBV12-4 and TRBJ2-2, with 8 bases that match TRBD1. This CDR3 is built from 15 residues. Germline trimming cut 8 bases from V and 2 bases from J; bases unmatched to any gene: 7. DNA for the CDR3: TGTGCCAGCGGACAGGGACATTATAACACCGGGGAGCTGTTTTTT. It yields the protein CASGQGHYNTGELFF.

There are a few counts of this clonotype. This chain uses TRBV9 with TRBJ2-3; tentative D call: TRBD1 (5 bases). This CDR3 spans 13 amino acids. Germline V gives CDR1 SGDLS, CDR2 YYNGEE. V was clipped by 3 bases and J by 2 bases, with 7 bases between them. Here the CDR3 DNA reads TGTGCCAGCAGCGAGGGGCACACAGATACGCAGTATTTT. Translated, it gives CASSEGHTDTQYF.

This clonotype was observed a handful of times. V gene TRBV7-2 combines with J gene TRBJ2-2; no clear D gene. The V gene lost 2 bases and the J gene lost 6 bases, with 10 bases spanning the gap. The CDR3 contains 14 residues. Germline V gene sequence: CDR1 SGHTA, CDR2 FQGNSA. CDR3 bases: TGTGCCAGCAGCTTACAAGTGACACCCGGGGAGCTGTTTTTT. This translates into CASSLQVTPGELFF.